A selection of T cell receptor beta chains follows, all from one sample in a study of blood T cell repertoires in COVID-19. This table comes from immunoSEQ multiplex PCR, and its TCRdb copy is limited to in-frame clones, with some not included. Of 28,000 or so clones in the sample, about nine tenths were seen once. The specimen sequenced was peripheral blood. The source is a woman between 50 and 59 years old with active COVID-19. CDR3s leave out the opening cysteine and the closing phenylalanine or tryptophan. Each record gives: J gene, V gene, CDR3 protein.

TRBJ2-1 | TRBV9 | ASSASRSDRYNEQF
TRBJ2-2 | TRBV16 | ASSQTRPNTGELF
TRBJ2-3 | TRBV7-9 | ASSLGQGPTDTQY
TRBJ2-7 | TRBV5-8 | ASSWTGLPYEQY
TRBJ1-2 | TRBV6-2/TRBV6-3 | ASSFSRGYGYT
TRBJ2-3 | TRBV5-1 | ASMVGKFTDTQY
TRBJ1-5 | TRBV2 | ASSYTDRSGQPQH
TRBJ2-7 | TRBV4-1 | ASSHFPGQGPYEQY
TRBJ1-3 | TRBV10-3 | ATKDSGSGNTIY
TRBJ2-1 | TRBV18 | ASSPENYNEQF
TRBJ1-2 | TRBV5-5 | ASSAGTGDYGYT
TRBJ2-3 | TRBV7-3 | ASSFSGADTQY
TRBJ1-2 | TRBV18 | ASSPRQGAEGYT
TRBJ1-1 | TRBV19 | ASSIGIGGTEAF
TRBJ1-2 | TRBV6-1 | ASSDPLTGGNYGYT
TRBJ2-3 | TRBV25-1 | ASADSVLTQY
TRBJ2-7 | TRBV5-1 | ASSLVSVSYEQY
TRBJ1-2 | TRBV3-1/TRBV3-2 | ASSPQNNYGYT
TRBJ1-6 | TRBV10-3 | AISEEGSPLH
TRBJ2-7 | TRBV7-9 | ASSRTGGTYEQY
TRBJ2-2 | TRBV5-1 | ASSLLGNTGELF
TRBJ2-7 | TRBV19 | ASSLGLGLSYEQY
TRBJ1-2 | TRBV30 | AWRYYPHGYT
TRBJ2-7 | TRBV7-9 | ASSRAGDEQY
TRBJ2-7 | TRBV10-2 | ASSSGSYEQY
TRBJ1-1 | TRBV2 | ASSEPGLNTEAF
TRBJ1-3 | TRBV7-9 | ASSLEWERRSSGNTIY
TRBJ2-3 | TRBV7-3 | ASSLPRGGSSTDTQY
TRBJ2-1 | TRBV5-1 | ATSIAGVINEQF
TRBJ2-5 | TRBV28 | ASSLVAQEETQY
TRBJ2-7 | TRBV2 | ASAGTGDSYEQY
TRBJ1-3 | TRBV7-9 | ASSFIRGNTIY
TRBJ2-7 | TRBV2 | ASSATYEQY